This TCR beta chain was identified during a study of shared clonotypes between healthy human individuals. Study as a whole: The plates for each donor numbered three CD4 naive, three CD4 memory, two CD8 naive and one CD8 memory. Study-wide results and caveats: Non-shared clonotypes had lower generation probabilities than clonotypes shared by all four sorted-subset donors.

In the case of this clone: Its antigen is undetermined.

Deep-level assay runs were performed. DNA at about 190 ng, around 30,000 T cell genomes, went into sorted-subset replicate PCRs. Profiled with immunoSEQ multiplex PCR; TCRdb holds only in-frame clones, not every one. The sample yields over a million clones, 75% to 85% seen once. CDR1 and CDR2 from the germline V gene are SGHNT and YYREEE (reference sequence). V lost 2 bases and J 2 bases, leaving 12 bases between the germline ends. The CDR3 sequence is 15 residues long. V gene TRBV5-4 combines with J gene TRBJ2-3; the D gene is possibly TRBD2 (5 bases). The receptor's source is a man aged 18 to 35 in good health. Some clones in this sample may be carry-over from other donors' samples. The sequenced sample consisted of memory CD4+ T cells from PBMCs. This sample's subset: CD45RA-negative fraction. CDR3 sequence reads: CASSFGIAPTDTQYF. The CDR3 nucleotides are TGTGCCAGCAGCTTCGGGATAGCCCCCACAGATACGCAGTATTTT.